Following are 10 T cell receptor beta chains from one sample sequenced in a study of blood T cell repertoires in COVID-19. Sequencing was performed with immunoSEQ multiplex PCR; in TCRdb, only in-frame clones are kept and a portion is missing. The sample includes over 150,000 clones, approximately 90% seen only once; the top ten take about 12%. The sample consisted of peripheral blood. These receptors were taken from a woman in her 70s with COVID-19, enrolled during active disease.

The V and J genes are TRBV5-4 and TRBJ2-7; weak D call: TRBD1 (5 bases). Per germline, CDR1 SGHNT and CDR2 YYREEE (reference sequence). The ends were cut back, 2 bases at V and 3 bases at J, with 12 bases in the middle. The CDR3 sequence is 14 residues long. The CDR3 sequence: CASSFQDKYYEQYF. CDR3 nucleotides: TGTGCCAGCAGCTTCCAGGACAAATACTACGAGCAGTACTTC.

The rearrangement uses TRBV19 and TRBJ2-5; D is unclear. The germline gives CDR1 LNHDA, CDR2 SQIVND (reference sequence). The CDR3 loop spans 13 amino acids. The germline V and J ends were trimmed by 3 bases and 5 bases, with 10 bases remaining between them. The CDR3 protein is CASSMITQETQYF. Written as DNA, the CDR3 is TGTGCCAGTAGTATGATCACCCAGGAGACCCAGTACTTC.

The chain is built from TRBV28 and TRBJ1-5, with a weak D call TRBD1 (5 bases). This CDR3 spans 14 amino acids. Germline lookup yields CDR1 MDHEN and CDR2 SYDVKM. The V gene lost 1 base and the J gene lost 7 bases, with 11 bases spanning the gap. The CDR3 coding sequence is TGTGCCAGCAGTTTATACGGGGGAAAGCAGCCCCAGCATTTT. This sequence encodes CASSLYGGKQPQHF.

This clone was picked up a small number of times. The rearrangement joins TRBV7-9 to TRBJ1-6, with D perhaps TRBD1 (5 bases). Germline CDR1 and CDR2: SEHNR and FQNEAQ (reference sequence). The CDR3 is 13 residues long. The V end lost 0 bases, the J end lost 9 bases, and 6 bases lay between the germline ends. The CDR3 nucleotides read TGTGCCAGCAGCTTAGCCAGGGTTTCACCCCTCCACTTT. As protein: CASSLARVSPLHF. Based on the CDR3 plus reference TRBV7-9 and TRBJ1-6, the full variable domain is DTGVSQNPRHKITKRGQNVTFRCDPISEHNRLYWYRQTLGQGPEFLTYFQNEAQLEKSRLLSDRFSAERPKGSFSTLEIQRTEQGDSAMYLCASSLARVSPLHFGNGTRLTVT.

The chain uses TRBV2 and TRBJ1-3, with D maybe TRBD1 (6 bases). This CDR3 is built from 13 residues. With 5 bases removed from V and 2 bases from J, the gap between germline ends came to 7 bases. Germline lookup yields CDR1 SNHLY and CDR2 FYNNEI. CDR3 loop: CASSRDTGNTIYF. The DNA of the CDR3 is TGTGCCAGCAGTAGGGACACTGGAAACACCATATATTTT.

The genes are TRBV7-8 and TRBJ2-3; D may be TRBD2 (6 bases). Germline V gene sequence: CDR1 SGHVS, CDR2 FQNEAQ. CDR3 length equals 15 residues. Trimming removed 8 bases from V and 2 bases from J, with 17 bases in between. This chain's CDR3 is CASGAPAGLTDTQYF. The DNA for the CDR3 is TGTGCCAGCGGGGCCCCGGCGGGGCTCACAGATACGCAGTATTTT.

This chain connects TRBV7-2 to TRBJ2-5; TRBD1 might be the D (5 bases). Trimming stripped 3 bases from V and 9 bases from J, with 17 bases between. There are 14 residues in the CDR3. Germline CDR1 reads SGHTA; CDR2 reads FQGNSA. In DNA, the CDR3 is TGTGCCAGCAGCTTCACAGGTGTACGAAGGGCCCAGTACTTC. Translating gives CASSFTGVRRAQYF.

This sequence joins TRBV3-1 (or the pseudogene TRBV3-2) and TRBJ2-6; D may be TRBD2 (6 bases). Trimming removed 4 bases from V and 1 base from J, with 8 bases in between. CDR3 size: 15 residues. In germline, CDR1 is LGHDT, CDR2 YNNKEL (reference sequence). CDR3 amino acids: CASSRGVSGANVLTF. CDR3 bases: TGTGCCAGCAGCCGGGGGGTTTCTGGGGCCAACGTCCTGACTTTC.

The chain is built from TRBV7-2 and TRBJ2-3, with 10 bases identical to TRBD2. Germline V gives CDR1 SGHTA, CDR2 FQGNSA. The CDR3 is 19 residues long. The V and J ends lost 5 bases and 2 bases, in that order; junction bases with no gene match: 16. The CDR3: CASSPRRRTSGSNTDTQYF. The DNA for the CDR3 is TGTGCCAGCAGCCCACGACGAAGGACTAGCGGATCAAACACAGATACGCAGTATTTT.

The chain is built from TRBV2 and TRBJ1-4, with 9 bases lining up with TRBD1. Germline CDR1 and CDR2: SNHLY and FYNNEI. This CDR3 spans 15 amino acids. Germline trimming cut 6 bases from V and 6 bases from J; bases unmatched to any gene: 8. The CDR3 DNA follows: TGTGCCAGCAGCCAAACAGGGGGCAGTGATGAAAAACTGTTTTTT. Amino acid sequence: CASSQTGGSDEKLFF.